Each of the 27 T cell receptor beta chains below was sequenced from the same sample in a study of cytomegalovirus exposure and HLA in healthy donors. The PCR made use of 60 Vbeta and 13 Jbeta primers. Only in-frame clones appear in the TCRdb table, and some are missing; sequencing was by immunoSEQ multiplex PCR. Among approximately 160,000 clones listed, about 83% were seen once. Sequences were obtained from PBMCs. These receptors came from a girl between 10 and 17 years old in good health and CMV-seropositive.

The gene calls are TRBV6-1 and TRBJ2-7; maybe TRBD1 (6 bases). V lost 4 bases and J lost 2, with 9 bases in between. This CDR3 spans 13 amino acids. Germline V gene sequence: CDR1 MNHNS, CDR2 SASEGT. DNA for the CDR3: TGTGCCAGCAGTGTAGACAGGACCTACGAGCAGTACTTC. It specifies CASSVDRTYEQYF.

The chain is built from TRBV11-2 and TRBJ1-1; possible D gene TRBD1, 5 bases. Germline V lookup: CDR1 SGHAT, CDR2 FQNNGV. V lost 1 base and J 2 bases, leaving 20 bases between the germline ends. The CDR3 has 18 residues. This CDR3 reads CASSLGVVGLGPNTEAFF. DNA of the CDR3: TGTGCCAGCAGCTTAGGGGTGGTCGGTTTGGGGCCTAACACTGAAGCTTTCTTT.

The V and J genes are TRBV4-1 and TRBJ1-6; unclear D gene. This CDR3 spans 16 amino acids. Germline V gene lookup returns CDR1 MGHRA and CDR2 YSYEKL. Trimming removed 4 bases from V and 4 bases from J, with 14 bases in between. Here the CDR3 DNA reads TGCGCCAGCAGCCCCGAGCCGGGTCTTTATAATTCACCCCTCCACTTT. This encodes CASSPEPGLYNSPLHF.

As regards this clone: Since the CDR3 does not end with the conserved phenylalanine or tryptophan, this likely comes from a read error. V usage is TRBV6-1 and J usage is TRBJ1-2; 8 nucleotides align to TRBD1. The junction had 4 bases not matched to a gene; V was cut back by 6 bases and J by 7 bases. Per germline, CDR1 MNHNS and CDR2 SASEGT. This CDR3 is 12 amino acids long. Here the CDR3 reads CASSPGGFGYTL. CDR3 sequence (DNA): TGTGCCAGCAGCCCAGGGGGCTTTGGCTACACCCTC.

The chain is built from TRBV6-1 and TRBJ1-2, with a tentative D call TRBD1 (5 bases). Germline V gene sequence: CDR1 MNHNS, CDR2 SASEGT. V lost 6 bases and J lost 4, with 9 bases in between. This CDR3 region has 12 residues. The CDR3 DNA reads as TGTGCCAGCAGCGGGGGAAGCTATGGCTACACCTTC. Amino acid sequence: CASSGGSYGYTF.

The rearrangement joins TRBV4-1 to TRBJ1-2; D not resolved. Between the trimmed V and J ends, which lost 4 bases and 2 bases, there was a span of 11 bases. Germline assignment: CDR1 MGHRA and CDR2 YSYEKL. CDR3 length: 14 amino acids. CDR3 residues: CASSRAEGNYGYTF. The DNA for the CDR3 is TGCGCCAGCAGCCGGGCAGAGGGAAACTATGGCTACACCTTC.

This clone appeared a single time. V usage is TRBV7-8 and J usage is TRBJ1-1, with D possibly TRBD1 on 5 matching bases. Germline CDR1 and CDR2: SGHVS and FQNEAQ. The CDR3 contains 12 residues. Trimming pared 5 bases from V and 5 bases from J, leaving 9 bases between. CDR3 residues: CASSRGETEAFF. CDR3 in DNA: TGTGCCAGCAGCCGGGGGGAGACTGAAGCTTTCTTT.

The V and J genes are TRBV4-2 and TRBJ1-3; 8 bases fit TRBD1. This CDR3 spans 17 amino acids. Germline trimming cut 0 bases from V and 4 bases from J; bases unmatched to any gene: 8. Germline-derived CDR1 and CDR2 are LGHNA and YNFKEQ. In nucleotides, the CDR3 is TGTGCCAGCAGCCAAGAAGGGGGCAGGGGGCCAGGAAACACCATATATTTT. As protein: CASSQEGGRGPGNTIYF.

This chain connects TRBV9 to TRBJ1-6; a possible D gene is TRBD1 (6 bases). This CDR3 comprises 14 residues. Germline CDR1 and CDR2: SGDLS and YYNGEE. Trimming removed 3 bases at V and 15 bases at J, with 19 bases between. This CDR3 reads CASSASGDQDRLHF. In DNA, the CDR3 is TGTGCCAGCAGCGCATCAGGGGACCAAGATCGCCTCCACTTT.

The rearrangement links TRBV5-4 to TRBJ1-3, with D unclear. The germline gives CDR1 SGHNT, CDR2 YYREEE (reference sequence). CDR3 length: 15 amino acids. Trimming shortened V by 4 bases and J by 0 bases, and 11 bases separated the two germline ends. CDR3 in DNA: TGTGCCAGCAGCCTCGACGGGTACTCTGGAAACACCATATATTTT. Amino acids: CASSLDGYSGNTIYF.

CDR3 coding DNA: TGTGCCAGCAGCCCTTCGACTAAGTACAATGAGCAGTTCTTC. Its protein is CASSPSTKYNEQFF. The gene calls are TRBV11-2 and TRBJ2-1, with a possible D match to TRBD2 (5 bases). Trimming took 5 bases from V and 4 from J, leaving 12 bases between them. This CDR3 is built from 14 residues. CDR1 SGHAT and CDR2 FQNNGV come from the germline V gene.

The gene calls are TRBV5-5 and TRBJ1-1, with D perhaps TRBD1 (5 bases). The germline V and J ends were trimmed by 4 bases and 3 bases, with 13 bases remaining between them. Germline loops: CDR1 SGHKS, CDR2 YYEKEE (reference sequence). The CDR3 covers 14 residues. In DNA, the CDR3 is TGTGCCAGCAGCGTTCGGGGGAAGGACACTGAAGCTTTCTTT. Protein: CASSVRGKDTEAFF.

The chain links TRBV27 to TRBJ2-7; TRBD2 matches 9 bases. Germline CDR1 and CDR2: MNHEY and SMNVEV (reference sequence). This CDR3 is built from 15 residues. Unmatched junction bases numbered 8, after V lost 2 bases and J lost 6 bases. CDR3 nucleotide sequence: TGTGCCAGCAGTTTAAGCGGGGGGACCACTTTCGAGCAGTACTTC. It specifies CASSLSGGTTFEQYF.

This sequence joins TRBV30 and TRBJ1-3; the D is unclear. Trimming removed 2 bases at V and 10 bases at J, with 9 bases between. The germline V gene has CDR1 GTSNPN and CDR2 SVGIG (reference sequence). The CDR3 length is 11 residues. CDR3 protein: CAWSKGATIYF. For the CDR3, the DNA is TGTGCCTGGAGTAAGGGAGCAACCATATATTTT. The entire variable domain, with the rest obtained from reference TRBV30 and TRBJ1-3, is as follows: SQTIHQWPATLVQPVGSPLSLECTVEGTSNPNLYWYRQAAGRGLQLLFYSVGIGQISSEVPQNLSASRPQDRQFILSSKKLLLSDSGFYLCAWSKGATIYFGEGSWLTVV.

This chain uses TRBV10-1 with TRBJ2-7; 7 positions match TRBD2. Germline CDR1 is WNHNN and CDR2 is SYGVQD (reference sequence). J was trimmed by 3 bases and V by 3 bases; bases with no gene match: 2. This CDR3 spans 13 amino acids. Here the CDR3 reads CASSDGTNYEQYF. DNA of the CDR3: TGCGCCAGCAGTGATGGGACTAACTACGAGCAGTACTTC.

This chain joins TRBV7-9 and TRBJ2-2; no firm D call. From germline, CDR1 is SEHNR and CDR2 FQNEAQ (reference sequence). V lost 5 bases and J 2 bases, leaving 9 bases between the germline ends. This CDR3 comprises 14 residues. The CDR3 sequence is CASSAEQNTGELFF. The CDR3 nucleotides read TGTGCCAGCAGCGCCGAACAAAACACCGGGGAGCTGTTTTTT.

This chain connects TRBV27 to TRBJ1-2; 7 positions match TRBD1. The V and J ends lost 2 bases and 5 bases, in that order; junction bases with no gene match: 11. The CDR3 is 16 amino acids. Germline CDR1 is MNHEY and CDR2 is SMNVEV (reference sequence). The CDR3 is CASSLAPPGQRYGYTF. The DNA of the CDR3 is TGTGCCAGCAGTTTAGCACCCCCGGGACAGAGGTATGGCTACACCTTC.

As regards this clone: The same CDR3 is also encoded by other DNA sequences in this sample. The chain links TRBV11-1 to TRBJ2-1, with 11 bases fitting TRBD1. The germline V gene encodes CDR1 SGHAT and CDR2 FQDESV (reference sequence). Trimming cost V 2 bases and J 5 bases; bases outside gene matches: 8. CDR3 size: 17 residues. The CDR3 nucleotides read TGTGCCAGCAGCTTACCCTACGGGACAGGGGGACACAATGAGCAGTTCTTC. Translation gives CASSLPYGTGGHNEQFF.

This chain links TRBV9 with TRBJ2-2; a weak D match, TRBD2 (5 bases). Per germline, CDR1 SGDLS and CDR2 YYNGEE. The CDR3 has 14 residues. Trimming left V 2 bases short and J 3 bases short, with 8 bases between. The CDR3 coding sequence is TGTGCCAGCAGCGTTAGAGGGTACACCGGGGAGCTGTTTTTT. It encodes CASSVRGYTGELFF.

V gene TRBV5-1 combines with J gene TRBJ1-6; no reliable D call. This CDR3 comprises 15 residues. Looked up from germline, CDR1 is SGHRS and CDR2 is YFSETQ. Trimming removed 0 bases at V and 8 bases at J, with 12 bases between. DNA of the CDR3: TGCGCCAGCAGCTTGGTCTCGGCGGTTGATTCACCCCTCCACTTT. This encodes CASSLVSAVDSPLHF.

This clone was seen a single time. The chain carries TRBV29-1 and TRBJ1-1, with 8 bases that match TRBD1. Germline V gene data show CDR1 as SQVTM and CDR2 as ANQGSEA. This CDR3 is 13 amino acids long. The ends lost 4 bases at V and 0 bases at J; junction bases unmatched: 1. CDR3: CSVAGGLNTEAFF. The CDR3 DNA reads TGCAGCGTTGCAGGGGGCTTGAACACTGAAGCTTTCTTT.

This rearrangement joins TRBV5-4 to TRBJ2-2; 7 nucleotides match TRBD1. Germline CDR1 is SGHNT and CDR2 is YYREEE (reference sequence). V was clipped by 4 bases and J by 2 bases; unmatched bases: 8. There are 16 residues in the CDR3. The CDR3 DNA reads TGTGCCAGCAGCCCGGGGACAGCTGCCAACACCGGGGAGCTGTTTTTT. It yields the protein CASSPGTAANTGELFF.

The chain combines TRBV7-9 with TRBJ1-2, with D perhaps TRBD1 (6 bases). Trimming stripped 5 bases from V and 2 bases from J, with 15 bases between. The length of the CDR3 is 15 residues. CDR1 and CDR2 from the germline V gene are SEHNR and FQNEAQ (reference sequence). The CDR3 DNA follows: TGTGCCAGCAGCACTATACAGGGCCTAAACTATGGCTACACCTTC. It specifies CASSTIQGLNYGYTF.

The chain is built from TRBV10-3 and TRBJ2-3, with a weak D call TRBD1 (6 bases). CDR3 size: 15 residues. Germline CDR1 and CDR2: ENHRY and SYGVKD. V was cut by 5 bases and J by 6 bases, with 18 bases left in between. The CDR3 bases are TGTGCCATCAGTAACACAGGGCTCCGTGAGGATACGCAGTATTTT. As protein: CAISNTGLREDTQYF.

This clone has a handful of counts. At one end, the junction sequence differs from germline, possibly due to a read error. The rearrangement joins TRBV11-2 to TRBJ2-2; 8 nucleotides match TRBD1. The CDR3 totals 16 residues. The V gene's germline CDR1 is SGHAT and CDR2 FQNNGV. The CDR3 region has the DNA TGTGCCAGCAGCTTAGGGTACAGGGGGAACCCCGGGGAGCTGTTTTTT. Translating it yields CASSLGYRGNPGELFF.

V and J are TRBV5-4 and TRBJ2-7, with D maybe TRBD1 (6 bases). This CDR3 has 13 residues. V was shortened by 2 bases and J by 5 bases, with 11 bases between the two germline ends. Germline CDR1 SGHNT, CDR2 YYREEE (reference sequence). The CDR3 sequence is CASSFDRIHEQYF. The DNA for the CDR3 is TGTGCCAGCAGCTTCGACAGGATCCACGAGCAGTACTTC.

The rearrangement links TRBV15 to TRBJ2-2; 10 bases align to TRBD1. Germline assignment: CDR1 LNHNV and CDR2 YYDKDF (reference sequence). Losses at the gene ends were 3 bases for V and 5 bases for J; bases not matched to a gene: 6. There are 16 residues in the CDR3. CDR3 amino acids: CATSSNRDRGTGELFF. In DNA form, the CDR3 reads TGTGCCACCAGCAGTAACCGGGACAGGGGAACCGGGGAGCTGTTTTTT.